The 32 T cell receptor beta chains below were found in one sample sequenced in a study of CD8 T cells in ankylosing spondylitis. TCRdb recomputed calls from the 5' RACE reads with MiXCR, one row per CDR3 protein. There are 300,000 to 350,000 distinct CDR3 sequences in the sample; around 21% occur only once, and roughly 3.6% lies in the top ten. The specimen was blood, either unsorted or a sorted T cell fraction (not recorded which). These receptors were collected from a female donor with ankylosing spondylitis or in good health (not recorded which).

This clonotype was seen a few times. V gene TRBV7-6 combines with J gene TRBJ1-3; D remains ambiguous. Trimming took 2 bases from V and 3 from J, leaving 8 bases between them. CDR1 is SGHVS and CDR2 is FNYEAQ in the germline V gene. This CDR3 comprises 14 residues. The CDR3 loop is CASSLREDGNTIYF. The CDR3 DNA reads TGTGCCAGCAGCTTAAGGGAAGATGGAAACACCATATATTTT. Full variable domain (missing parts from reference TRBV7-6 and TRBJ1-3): GAGVSQSPRYKVTKRGQDVALRCDPISGHVSLYWYRQALGQGPEFLTYFNYEAQQDKSGLPNDRFSAERPEGSISTLTIQRTEQRDSAMYRCASSLREDGNTIYFGEGSWLTVV.

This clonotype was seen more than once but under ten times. The CDR3 spells CASSFGGAGETQYF. CDR3 bases: TGTGCCAGCAGCTTCGGCGGGGCGGGAGAGACCCAGTACTTC. This chain joins TRBV7-7 and TRBJ2-5; the D gene is possibly TRBD2 (6 bases). This CDR3 has 14 amino acids. V was shortened by 3 bases and J by 4 bases, with 12 bases between the two germline ends. Germline values: CDR1 SSHAT, CDR2 FNYEAQ (reference sequence).

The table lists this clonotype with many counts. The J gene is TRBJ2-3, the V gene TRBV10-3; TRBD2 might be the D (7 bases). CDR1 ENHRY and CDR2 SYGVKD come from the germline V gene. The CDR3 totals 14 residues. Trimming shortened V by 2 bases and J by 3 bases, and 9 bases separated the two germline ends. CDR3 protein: CAISEGRGTDTQYF. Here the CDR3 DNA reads TGTGCCATCAGTGAGGGGAGGGGGACAGATACGCAGTATTTT.

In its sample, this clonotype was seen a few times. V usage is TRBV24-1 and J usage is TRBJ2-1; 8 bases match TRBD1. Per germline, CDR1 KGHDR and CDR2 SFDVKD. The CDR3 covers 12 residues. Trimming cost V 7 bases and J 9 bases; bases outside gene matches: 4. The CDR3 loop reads CATSEQGGEQFF. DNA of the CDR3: TGTGCCACCAGCGAACAGGGGGGTGAGCAGTTCTTC.

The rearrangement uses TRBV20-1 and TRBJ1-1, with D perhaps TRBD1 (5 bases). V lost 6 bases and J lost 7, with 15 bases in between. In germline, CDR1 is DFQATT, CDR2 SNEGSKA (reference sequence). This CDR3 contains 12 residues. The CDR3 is CSATFRGYEAFF. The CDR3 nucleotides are TGCAGTGCAACCTTTAGGGGCTATGAAGCTTTCTTT.

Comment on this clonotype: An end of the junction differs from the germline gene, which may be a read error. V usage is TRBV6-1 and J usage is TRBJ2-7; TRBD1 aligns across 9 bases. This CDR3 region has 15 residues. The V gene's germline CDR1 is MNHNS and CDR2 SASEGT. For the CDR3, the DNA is TGTGCCATCAGTGAGACGACAGGGGGGTCCTACGAGCAGTACTTC. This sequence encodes CAISETTGGSYEQYF.

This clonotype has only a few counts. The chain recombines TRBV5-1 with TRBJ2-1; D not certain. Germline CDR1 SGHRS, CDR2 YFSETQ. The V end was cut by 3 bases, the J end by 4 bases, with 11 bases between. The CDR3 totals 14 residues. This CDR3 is CASSWTARYNEQFF. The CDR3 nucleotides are TGCGCCAGCAGCTGGACGGCGCGGTACAATGAGCAGTTCTTC.

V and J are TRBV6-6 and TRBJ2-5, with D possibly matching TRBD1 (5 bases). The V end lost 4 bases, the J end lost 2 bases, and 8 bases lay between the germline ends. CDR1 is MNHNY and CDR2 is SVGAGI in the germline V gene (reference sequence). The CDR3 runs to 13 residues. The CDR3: CASSFRGQETQYF. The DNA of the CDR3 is TGTGCCAGCAGTTTTAGGGGTCAAGAGACCCAGTACTTC.

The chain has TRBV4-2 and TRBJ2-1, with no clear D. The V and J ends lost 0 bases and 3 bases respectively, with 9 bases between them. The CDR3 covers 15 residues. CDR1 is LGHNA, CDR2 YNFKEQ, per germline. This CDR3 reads CASSQEVGGYNEQFF. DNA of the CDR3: TGTGCCAGCAGCCAAGAGGTCGGCGGCTACAATGAGCAGTTCTTC.

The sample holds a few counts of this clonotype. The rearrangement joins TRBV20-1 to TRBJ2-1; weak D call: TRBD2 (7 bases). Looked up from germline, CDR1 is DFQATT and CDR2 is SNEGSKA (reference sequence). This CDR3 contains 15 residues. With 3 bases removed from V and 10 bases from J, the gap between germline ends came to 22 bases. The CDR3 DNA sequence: TGCAGTGCTAGGGAGACTGGGGGGGCGCGACCCGAGCAGTTCTTC. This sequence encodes CSARETGGARPEQFF.

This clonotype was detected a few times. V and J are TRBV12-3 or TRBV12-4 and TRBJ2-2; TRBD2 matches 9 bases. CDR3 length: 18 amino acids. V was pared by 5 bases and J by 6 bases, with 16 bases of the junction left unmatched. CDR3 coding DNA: TGTGCCAGCAGTCCGGGTCGGGGTAGCGGGAGTTTAGCCGGGGAGCTGTTTTTT. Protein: CASSPGRGSGSLAGELFF.

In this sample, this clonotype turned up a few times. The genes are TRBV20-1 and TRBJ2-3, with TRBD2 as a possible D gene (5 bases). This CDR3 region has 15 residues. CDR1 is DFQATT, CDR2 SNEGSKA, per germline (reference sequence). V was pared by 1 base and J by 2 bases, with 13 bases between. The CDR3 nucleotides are TGCAGTGCTAGAGGATCGGGGATCCCCACAGATACGCAGTATTTT. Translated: CSARGSGIPTDTQYF.

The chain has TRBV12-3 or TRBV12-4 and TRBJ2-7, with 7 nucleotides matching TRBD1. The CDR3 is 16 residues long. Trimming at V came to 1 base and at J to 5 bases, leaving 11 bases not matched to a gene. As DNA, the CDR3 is TGTGCCAGCAGTTTAGGGGTGAGGGGGCTAAGAGACGAGCAGTACTTC. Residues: CASSLGVRGLRDEQYF.

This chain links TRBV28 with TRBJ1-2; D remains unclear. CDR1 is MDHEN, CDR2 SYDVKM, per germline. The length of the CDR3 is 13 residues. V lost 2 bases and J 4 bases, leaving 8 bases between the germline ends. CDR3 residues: CASSLSISYGYTF. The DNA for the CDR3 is TGTGCCAGCAGTTTAAGCATCTCCTATGGCTACACCTTC.

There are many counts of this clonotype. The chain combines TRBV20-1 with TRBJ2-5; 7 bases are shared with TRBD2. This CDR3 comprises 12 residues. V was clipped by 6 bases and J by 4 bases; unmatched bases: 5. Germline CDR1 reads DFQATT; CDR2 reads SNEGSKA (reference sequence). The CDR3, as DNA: TGCAGTGCGCTTAGACTAGCAGAGACCCAGTACTTC. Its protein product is CSALRLAETQYF.

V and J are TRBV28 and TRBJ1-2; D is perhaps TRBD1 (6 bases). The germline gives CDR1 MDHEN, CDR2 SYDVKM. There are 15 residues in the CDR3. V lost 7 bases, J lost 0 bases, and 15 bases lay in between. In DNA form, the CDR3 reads TGTGCCAGCATTCCCAGGGGATCTCCTAACTATGGCTACACCTTC. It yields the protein CASIPRGSPNYGYTF.

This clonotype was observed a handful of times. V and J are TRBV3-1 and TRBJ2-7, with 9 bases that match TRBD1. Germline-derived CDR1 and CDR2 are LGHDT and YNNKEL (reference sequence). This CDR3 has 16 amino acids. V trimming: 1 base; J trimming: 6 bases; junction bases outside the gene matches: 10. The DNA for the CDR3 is TGTGCCAGCAGCCAAGCTGGAGAGGACAGGGGCAGCGAGCAGTACTTC. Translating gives CASSQAGEDRGSEQYF.

The CDR3 reads CASSYLREGSAKNIQYF. DNA for the CDR3: TGTGCCAGCAGTTACCTTAGGGAAGGGTCGGCCAAAAACATTCAGTACTTC. The chain has TRBV6-5 and TRBJ2-4, with D unclear. Germline-derived CDR1 and CDR2 are MNHEY and SVGAGI. Trimming removed 2 bases at V and 1 base at J, with 15 bases between. The CDR3 spans 17 residues.

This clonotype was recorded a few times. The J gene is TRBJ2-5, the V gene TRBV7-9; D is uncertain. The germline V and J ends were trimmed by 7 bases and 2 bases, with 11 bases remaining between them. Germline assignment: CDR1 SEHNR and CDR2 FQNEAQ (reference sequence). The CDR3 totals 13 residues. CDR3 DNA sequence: TGTGCCAGCAACCGGGCACGGCAAGAGACCCAGTACTTC. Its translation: CASNRARQETQYF.

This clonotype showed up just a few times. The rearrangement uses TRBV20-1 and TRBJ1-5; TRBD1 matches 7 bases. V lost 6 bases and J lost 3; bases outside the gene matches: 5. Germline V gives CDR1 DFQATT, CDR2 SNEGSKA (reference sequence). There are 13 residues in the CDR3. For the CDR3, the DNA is TGCAGTGCCCGACAGGGCGCCAATCAGCCCCAGCATTTT. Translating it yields CSARQGANQPQHF.

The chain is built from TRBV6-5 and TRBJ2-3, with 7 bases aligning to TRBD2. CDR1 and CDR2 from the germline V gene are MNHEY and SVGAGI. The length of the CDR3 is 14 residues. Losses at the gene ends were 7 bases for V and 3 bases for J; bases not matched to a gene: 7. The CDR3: CASNRAGETDTQYF. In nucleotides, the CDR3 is TGTGCCAGCAACCGGGCGGGGGAAACAGATACGCAGTATTTT.

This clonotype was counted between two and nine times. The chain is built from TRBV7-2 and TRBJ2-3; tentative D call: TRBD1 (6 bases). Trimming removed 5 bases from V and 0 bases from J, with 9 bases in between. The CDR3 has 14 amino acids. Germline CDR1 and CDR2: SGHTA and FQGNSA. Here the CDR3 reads CASSMDSSTDTQYF. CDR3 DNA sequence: TGTGCCAGCAGCATGGACAGCAGCACAGATACGCAGTATTTT.

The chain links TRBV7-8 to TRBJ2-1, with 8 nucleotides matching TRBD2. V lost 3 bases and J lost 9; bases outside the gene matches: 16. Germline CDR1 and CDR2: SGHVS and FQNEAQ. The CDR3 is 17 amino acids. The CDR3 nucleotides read TGTGCCAGCAGCTTGTTGGCCGGGACTAGTTTACCGGGTGAGCAGTTCTTC. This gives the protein CASSLLAGTSLPGEQFF.

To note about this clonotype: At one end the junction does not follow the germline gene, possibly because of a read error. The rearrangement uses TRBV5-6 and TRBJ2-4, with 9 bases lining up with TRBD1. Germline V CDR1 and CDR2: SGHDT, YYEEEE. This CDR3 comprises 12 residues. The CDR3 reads CASSYNRGRMDF. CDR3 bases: TGTGCCAGCAGCTACAACAGGGGGCGCATGGACTTC.

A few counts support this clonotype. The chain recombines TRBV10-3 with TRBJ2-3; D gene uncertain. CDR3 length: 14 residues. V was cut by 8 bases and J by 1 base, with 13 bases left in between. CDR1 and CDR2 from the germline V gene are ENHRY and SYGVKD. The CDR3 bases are TGTGCCATCCGTGCGGAACTGGGCACAGATACGCAGTATTTT. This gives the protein CAIRAELGTDTQYF.

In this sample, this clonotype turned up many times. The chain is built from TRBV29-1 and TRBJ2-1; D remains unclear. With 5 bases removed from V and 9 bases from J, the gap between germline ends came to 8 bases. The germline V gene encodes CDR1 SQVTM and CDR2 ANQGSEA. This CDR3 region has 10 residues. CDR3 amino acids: CSVLRREQFF. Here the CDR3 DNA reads TGCAGCGTTCTAAGGCGTGAGCAGTTCTTC.

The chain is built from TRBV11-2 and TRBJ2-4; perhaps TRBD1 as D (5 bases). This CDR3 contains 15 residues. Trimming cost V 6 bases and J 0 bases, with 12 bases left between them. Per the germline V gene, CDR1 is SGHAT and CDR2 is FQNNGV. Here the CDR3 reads CASSSGHSAKNIQYF. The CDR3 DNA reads TGTGCCAGCAGTTCAGGACACTCAGCCAAAAACATTCAGTACTTC.

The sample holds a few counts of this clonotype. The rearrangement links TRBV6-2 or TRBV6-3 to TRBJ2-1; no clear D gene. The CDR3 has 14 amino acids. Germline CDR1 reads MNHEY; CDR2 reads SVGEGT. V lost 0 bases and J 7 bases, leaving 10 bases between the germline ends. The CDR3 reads CASSYSQYRNEQFF. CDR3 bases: TGTGCCAGCAGTTACTCCCAGTATAGGAATGAGCAGTTCTTC.

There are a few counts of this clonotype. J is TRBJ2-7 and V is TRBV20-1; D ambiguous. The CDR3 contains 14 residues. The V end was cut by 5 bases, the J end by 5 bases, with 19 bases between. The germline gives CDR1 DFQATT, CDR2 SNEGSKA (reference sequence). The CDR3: CSAPPWPEWDEQYF. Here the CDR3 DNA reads TGCAGTGCTCCGCCGTGGCCAGAGTGGGACGAGCAGTACTTC.

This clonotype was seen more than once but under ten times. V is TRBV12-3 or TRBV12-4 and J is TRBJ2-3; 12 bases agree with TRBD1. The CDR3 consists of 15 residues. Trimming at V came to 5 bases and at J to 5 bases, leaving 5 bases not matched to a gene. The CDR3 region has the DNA TGTGCCAGCAGTGCAGGGGACAGGGGGCGAGATACGCAGTATTTT. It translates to CASSAGDRGRDTQYF.

CDR3 protein: CASSYSSQPQHF. In nucleotides, the CDR3 is TGTGCCAGCAGTTACTCGAGTCAGCCCCAGCATTTT. The gene calls are TRBV6-2 or TRBV6-3 and TRBJ1-5; D is undetermined. The CDR3 runs 12 residues. The V gene's germline CDR1 is MNHEY and CDR2 SVGEGT. V was cut by 0 bases and J by 6 bases, with 3 bases left in between.

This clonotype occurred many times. The CDR3 loop is CSVALGSNLYEQYF. For the CDR3, the DNA is TGCAGCGTTGCTCTCGGATCTAACCTCTACGAGCAGTACTTC. The gene calls are TRBV29-1 and TRBJ2-7; D gene ambiguous. CDR3 length: 14 residues. In germline, CDR1 is SQVTM, CDR2 ANQGSEA. V dropped 4 bases and J dropped 3 bases, with 16 bases sitting between them.